This T cell receptor beta chain was retrieved from a study of cytomegalovirus exposure and HLA in healthy donors (dated by TCRdb to about 2017). Background for the entire study: An earlier analysis of several hundred of the donors reported about 300 Gb of sequence data and 117 million unique TCR beta sequences obtained from about 200 million T cells. An early release covering roughly 640 HLA-typed donors comprised about 300 gigabases of sequencing data and 85 million to 100 million unique TCR sequences. Among the approximately 400 genotyped donors, approximately 76% belonged to the genetic ancestry cluster associated with self-reported Caucasian donors. The aim of the study was to test whether cataloging public T cell receptors could identify signatures of past pathogen exposure. The study profiled the T cell repertoires of 500 to 800 subjects by immunosequencing and related them to cytomegalovirus serostatus. In addition to the first cohort of roughly 670 subjects, a separate validation cohort of 120 different subjects was used. To predict cytomegalovirus infection status, the study brought together high-throughput TCR immunosequencing, statistical association of individual TCRs with disease status, and machine learning. In a later analysis, previously published TCR beta repertoires from fewer than 750 donors were re-analyzed and high-resolution HLA genotyping was added so that TCR occurrence patterns could be studied. In the later analysis, no new phenotypic data were used to find candidate immune exposures; instead, reliance was placed on TCR beta sequences and their occurrence across donors. To decide whether each TCR beta V gene segment behaved as functional or pseudogenic, an earlier analysis of some 600 of the donors relied on high-throughput TCR beta sequencing. Donor age, sex, ethnicity and CMV serostatus were compiled together with the repertoire data. A later genetic analysis took genome-wide SNP genotypes for about 55% of the 666 donors and used that subset as a discovery cohort. Every discovery cohort repertoire had been produced on one sequencing platform. HLA typing covered class I and class II loci at four-digit resolution. The number of donors typed differed by locus, with 629-630 for A, B, C, DRB1 and DQB1, around 520 for DQA1, 600 to 610 for DPA1, and some 470 for DPB1. Four to six DR-DQ haplotypes were handled as single units for association and clustering, since linkage in the cohort was strong. Among some 400 genotyped donors of the cohort, an average of approximately 240,000 unique TCR beta nucleotide sequences was sequenced per donor, of which roughly 17% were non-productive.

Points the paper makes about the study in general: A cluster of highly shared sequence variants was judged likely to be a technical artifact of the sequencing pipeline. A further reported finding was that TCR beta sequences accurately predicted the HLA-A and HLA-B alleles for most subjects in the first cohort. Immune exposure information for the cohort was limited to CMV serostatus. The authors suggested that the approach could potentially be extended to other disease states and immunological phenotypes. In a later analysis, the rate of TCR association differed among HLA loci, with DRB1 alleles having the most associated TCRs and HLA-C alleles having the fewest. A later analysis reported that several top co-occurrence clusters appeared linked to parvovirus B19, influenza, CMV and Epstein-Barr virus. At a false discovery rate of 0.05, a later analysis linked around 17,000 TCR beta sequences to specific HLA alleles. In an earlier analysis of around 500 of the donors, most TCR beta V segments appeared in productive rearrangements about 87% or about 30% of the time, broadly matching IMGT annotations. Over 15 rarely observed V segments, including chromosome 9 orphons, were excluded from the earlier analysis of some 590 of the donors because counts were too low. In the study, about 150 TCR beta chains were listed as associated with cytomegalovirus. While some public TCRs were present in many individuals, most TCR sequences turned up only very rarely across donors. In this cohort, only TCR beta chains were sequenced, and detectable features were limited by the absence of alpha or paired-chain data. In a later analysis, most CMV-associated TCR beta chains were found to appear HLA-restricted, with HLA associations seemingly driven largely by CMV exposure. A later analysis found that HLA-associated TCR beta chains were more clonally expanded and had lower generation probabilities than equally common non-associated chains. When HLA alleles, especially DR and DQ, strongly co-occurred, TCR associations were difficult to assign to individual alleles. In both the original and validation cohorts, the classifier was reported to diagnose cytomegalovirus status with high specificity and sensitivity. A later genetic analysis associated a missense DCLRE1C variant with V-gene and J-gene trimming of TCR beta chains, and an independent cohort replicated the association. Some IMGT-functional V segments, including TRBV6-2 and TRBV6-3, could not be distinguished by the 87-base-pair reads and were therefore excluded. According to a later genetic analysis, donors in an Asian-associated ancestry cluster had fewer N-insertions in productive TCRs than the roughly 700-donor mean. Three of the identified cytomegalovirus-associated TCR beta chains were confirmed in vitro to be specific for cytomegalovirus antigens. Sequencing depth was assumed to be roughly uniform across donors in the presence/absence analyses, though that assumption may not hold. Correlated functional status among segregating V segments might be attributable to linkage disequilibrium, but an unknown experimental factor could not be ruled out. HLA typing was unavailable for some donors at each locus, so association tests used only the typed subset.

On this clone: Its target antigen remains unknown. The junction shows a germline mismatch at one end, possibly a read error.

Library creation used the immunoSEQ multiplex PCR assay. A mixture of 60 forward primers for TCR Vbeta segments and 13 reverse primers for TCR Jbeta segments was used in the multiplex PCR. Amplification of the CDR3 region of rearranged TCR beta genes was performed with a multiplex PCR assay on genomic DNA. On the Illumina HiSeq System, the amplified TCR beta libraries were sequenced as 87-base-pair reads. In the paper's pipeline: Across the 670 or so repertoires, a later analysis counted tens of millions of unique TCR beta chains, roughly 11 million of which were shared by at least two donors. Raw reads were error-corrected and collapsed into unique sequences by a nearest-neighbor algorithm in which closely related sequences were merged to remove PCR and sequencing errors. Alignment of CDR3 sequences to IMGT reference sequences was used to assign V, D and J gene segments. For a sequence to be retained, a match of at least six nucleotides to both a V gene segment and a J gene segment was required. Rearrangements were classified as productive when the CDR3 lacked stop codons and remained in frame with V and J, and all other rearrangements were classified as non-productive. CDR3 was defined by IMGT convention, running from the second conserved V-encoded cysteine to the conserved J-encoded phenylalanine. Sequences without an unambiguous match to a single V gene segment were excluded from the earlier analysis of approximately 600 of the donors. In an earlier analysis of 450 to 700 of the donors, V segments were called functional above 56.7% productive rearrangements and were called segregating when the between-donor standard deviation exceeded 5%. A statistical classification framework was built to diagnose cytomegalovirus status from the catalog of TCR beta chain sequences. In a later analysis, V and J genes were assigned by comparing TCR nucleotide sequences against IMGT/GENE-DB human TR gene sequences. The TCRdist pipeline was used in a later analysis to assign CDR3 sequences and most-parsimonious VDJ recombination scenarios. In a later analysis, each TCR beta chain was defined by its CDR3 amino acid sequence together with its V-gene family, and reads without a unique V-gene family were excluded. A later analysis removed 550 to 650 highly shared, low-generation-probability nucleotide sequences to deal with suspected cross-contamination and a sequencing artifact. For each public chain, a later analysis derived a clonal expansion index from normalized ranks of inferred template counts within each repertoire. Generation probabilities in a later analysis came from a VDJ recombination model fitted to out-of-frame rearrangements, and those results were checked against IGoR. In a later analysis, TCR-TCR, TCR-HLA and TCR-CMV co-occurrence was scored with hypergeometric tests, and a repertoire-size bias correction was applied to TCR pairs. A later analysis estimated false discovery rates by permuting HLA or CMV assignments 20 times. A later analysis grouped co-occurring TCRs with DBSCAN, adding TCRdist sequence similarity when clustering within HLA-allele-positive subsets. Repertoires with fewer than 30,000 or more than 120,000 public chains, plus five repertoires with anomalous nucleotide sharing, were excluded from co-occurrence clustering. The table comes from immuneACCESS by way of TCRdb, which keeps in-frame sequences with V and J called. Part of the clones is missing from these tables; in studies checked, under half for an unresolved V gene and the rest for unknown reasons. V and J calls and clone size come straight from that table; D and trimming were deduced from the DNA. The sample includes over 95,000 clones, with roughly 80% observed a single time. The top ten hold roughly 2.5% of the sample.

The cohort was made up of approximately 670 healthy bone marrow donors. At the time of sampling, every cohort member was nominally healthy, though immune exposures that went unrecorded were likely present. The donor was CMV seronegative and belonged to the group of over 350 seronegative cohort members. A peripheral blood sample was collected from each donor, and TCR beta sequencing was performed on peripheral blood mononuclear cells. Genomic DNA was extracted from the blood cell samples with the Qiagen DNeasy Blood Extraction Kit. The CDR3 runs 14 amino acids, cysteine and phenylalanine included. The only DNA kept is the CDR3, 42 bases in frame from the first base. From a lookup of the germline V gene (reference sequence), CDR1 and CDR2 are SSHAT and FNYEAQ.

The rearranged segments are TRBV7-7 and TRBJ2-3; the junction holds 8 bases that match TRBD2. The material sequenced was PBMCs. The TCR sequence derives from a female donor in good health and CMV-seronegative. The bases read TGTGCTAGCAGCTTAGGACTAGCCTCAGATACGCAGTATTTT. Its protein is CASSLGLASDTQYF.